The clone carrying this TCR beta chain has only one observation. Its specificity is not known. Amplification used 60 Vbeta primers and 13 Jbeta primers. TCRdb's table, derived via immunoSEQ multiplex PCR, lists solely in-frame clones and lacks some. The sample includes 200,000 or so clones, more than 70% of them seen just once. The data belong to a study of cytomegalovirus exposure and HLA in healthy donors. The CDR3 is 16 residues long. Germline loops: CDR1 GTSNPN, CDR2 SVGIG (reference sequence). The junction had 5 bases not matched to a gene; V was cut back by 1 base and J by 0 bases. Study-wide findings and caveats: V- and J-gene trimming of TCR beta was linked (in a later analysis) to a missense DCLRE1C variant. For most TCR beta V segments, an earlier analysis put the productive rate at about 90% or about 30% of the time.

The sequence was collected from a boy aged 10-17 years in good health and CMV-seronegative. The sequenced material came from PBMCs. This chain connects TRBV30 to TRBJ1-4; 7 bases fit TRBD1. The CDR3 reads CAWSAQQGATNEKLFF. CDR3 DNA: TGTGCCTGGAGTGCCCAGCAGGGGGCAACTAATGAAAAACTGTTTTTT.